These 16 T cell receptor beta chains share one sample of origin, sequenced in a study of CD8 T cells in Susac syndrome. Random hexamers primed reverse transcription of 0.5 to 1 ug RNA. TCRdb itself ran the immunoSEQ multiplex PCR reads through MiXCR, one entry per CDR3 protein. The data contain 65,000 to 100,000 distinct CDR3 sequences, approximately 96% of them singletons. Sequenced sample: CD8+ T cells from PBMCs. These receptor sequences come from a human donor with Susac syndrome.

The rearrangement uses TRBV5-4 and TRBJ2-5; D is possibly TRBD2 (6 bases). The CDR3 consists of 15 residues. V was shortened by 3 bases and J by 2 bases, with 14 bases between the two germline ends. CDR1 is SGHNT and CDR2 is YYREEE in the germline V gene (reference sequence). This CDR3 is CASSWAGSPQETQYF. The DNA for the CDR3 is TGTGCCAGCAGCTGGGCGGGGAGCCCTCAAGAGACCCAGTACTTC.

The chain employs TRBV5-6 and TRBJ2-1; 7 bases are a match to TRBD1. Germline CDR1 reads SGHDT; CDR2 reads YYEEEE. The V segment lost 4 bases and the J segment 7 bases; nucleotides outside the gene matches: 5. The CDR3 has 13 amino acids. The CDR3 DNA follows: TGTGCCAGCAGCACGGGACAGCGGAATGAGCAGTTCTTC. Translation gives CASSTGQRNEQFF.

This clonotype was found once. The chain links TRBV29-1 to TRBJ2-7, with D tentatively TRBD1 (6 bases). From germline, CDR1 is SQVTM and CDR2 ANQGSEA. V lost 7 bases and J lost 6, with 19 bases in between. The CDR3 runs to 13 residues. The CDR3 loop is CSAYSGVSGEQYF. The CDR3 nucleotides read TGCAGCGCCTACTCAGGGGTATCAGGCGAGCAGTACTTC.

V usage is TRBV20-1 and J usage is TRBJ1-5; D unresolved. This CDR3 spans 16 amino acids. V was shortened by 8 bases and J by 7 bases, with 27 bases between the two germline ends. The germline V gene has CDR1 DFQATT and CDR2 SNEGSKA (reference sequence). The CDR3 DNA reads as TGCAGTCTAAGGTACCCCCCCCGGGAGGGCTGCCAGCCCCAGCATTTT. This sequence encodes CSLRYPPREGCQPQHF.

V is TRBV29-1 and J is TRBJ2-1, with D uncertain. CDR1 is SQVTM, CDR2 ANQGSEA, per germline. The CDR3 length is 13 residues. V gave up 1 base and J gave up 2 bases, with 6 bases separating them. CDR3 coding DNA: TGCAGCGTTGAAGCCCGGACCTACAATGAGCAGTTCTTC. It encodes CSVEARTYNEQFF.

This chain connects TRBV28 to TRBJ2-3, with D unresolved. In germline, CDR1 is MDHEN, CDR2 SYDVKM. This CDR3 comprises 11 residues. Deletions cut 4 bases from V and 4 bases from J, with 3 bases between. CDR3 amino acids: CASSSADTQYF. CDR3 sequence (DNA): TGTGCCAGCAGTTCCGCAGATACGCAGTATTTT.

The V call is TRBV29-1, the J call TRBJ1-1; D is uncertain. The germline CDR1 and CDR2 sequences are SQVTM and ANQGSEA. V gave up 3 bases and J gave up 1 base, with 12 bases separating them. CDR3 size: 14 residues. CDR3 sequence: CSVDPRRANTEAFF. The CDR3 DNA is TGCAGCGTTGACCCCCGCAGAGCGAACACTGAAGCTTTCTTT.

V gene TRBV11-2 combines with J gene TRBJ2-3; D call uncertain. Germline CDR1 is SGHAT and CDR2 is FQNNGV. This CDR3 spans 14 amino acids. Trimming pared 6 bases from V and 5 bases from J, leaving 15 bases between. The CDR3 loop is CASRRYVWGDTQYF. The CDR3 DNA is TGTGCCAGCAGGAGATATGTGTGGGGAGATACGCAGTATTTT.

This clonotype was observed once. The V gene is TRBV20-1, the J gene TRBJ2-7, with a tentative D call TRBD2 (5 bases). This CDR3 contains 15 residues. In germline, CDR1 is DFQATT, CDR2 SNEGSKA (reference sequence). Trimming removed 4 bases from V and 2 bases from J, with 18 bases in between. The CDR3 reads CSAKGLTLGPYEQYF. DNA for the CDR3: TGCAGTGCTAAAGGACTGACCCTGGGCCCCTACGAGCAGTACTTC.

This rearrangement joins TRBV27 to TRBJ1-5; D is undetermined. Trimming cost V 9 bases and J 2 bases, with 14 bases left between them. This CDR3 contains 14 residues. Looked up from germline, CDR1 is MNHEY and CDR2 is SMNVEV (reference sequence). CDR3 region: CASHEGSGNQPQHF. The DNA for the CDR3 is TGTGCCAGTCACGAGGGTTCAGGCAATCAGCCCCAGCATTTT.

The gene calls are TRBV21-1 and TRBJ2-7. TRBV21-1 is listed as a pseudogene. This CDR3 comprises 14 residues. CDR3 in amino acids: CASSKGLTTYEQYF. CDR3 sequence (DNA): TGTGCCAGCAGCAAAGGTTTAACAACCTACGAGCAGTACTTC.

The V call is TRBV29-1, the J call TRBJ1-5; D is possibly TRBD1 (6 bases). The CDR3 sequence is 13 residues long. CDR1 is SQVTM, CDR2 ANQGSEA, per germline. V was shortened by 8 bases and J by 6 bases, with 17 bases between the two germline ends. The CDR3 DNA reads TGCAGCACCAAGGAGGGGGGTAGTCAGCCCCAGCATTTT. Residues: CSTKEGGSQPQHF.

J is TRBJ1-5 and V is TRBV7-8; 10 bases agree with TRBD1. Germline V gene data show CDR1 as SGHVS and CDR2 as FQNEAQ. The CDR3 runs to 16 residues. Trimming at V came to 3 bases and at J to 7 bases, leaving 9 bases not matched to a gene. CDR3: CASSLARTGGGQPQHF. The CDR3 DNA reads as TGTGCCAGCAGCTTGGCTAGGACAGGGGGAGGACAGCCCCAGCATTTT.

CDR3 nucleotides: TGTGCCAGCAGTCAAAGTAGGGGCGAGCAGTACTTC. The encoded protein is CASSQSRGEQYF. The rearrangement uses TRBV13 and TRBJ2-7, with D possibly matching TRBD1 (5 bases). The CDR3 is 12 residues long. In germline, CDR1 is PRHDT, CDR2 FYEKMQ (reference sequence). Trimming shortened V by 6 bases and J by 6 bases, and 12 bases separated the two germline ends.

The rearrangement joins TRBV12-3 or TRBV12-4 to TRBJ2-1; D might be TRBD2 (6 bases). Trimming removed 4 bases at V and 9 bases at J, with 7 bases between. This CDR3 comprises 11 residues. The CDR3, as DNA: TGTGCCAGCAGTTCGGGAGTTGAGCAGTTCTTC. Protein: CASSSGVEQFF.

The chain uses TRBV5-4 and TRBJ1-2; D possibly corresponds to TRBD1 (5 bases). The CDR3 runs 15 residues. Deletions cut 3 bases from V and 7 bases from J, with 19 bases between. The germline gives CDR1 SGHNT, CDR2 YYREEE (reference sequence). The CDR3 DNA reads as TGTGCCAGCAGCTACCGGGACCCCCGCCTCTGTGGCTACACCTTC. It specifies CASSYRDPRLCGYTF. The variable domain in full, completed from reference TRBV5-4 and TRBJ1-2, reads ETGVTQSPTHLIKTRGQQVTLRCSSQSGHNTVSWYQQALGQGPQFIFQYYREEENGRGNFPPRFSGLQFPNYSSELNVNALELDDSALYLCASSYRDPRLCGYTFGSGTRLTVV.